One and the same sample provided the 22 T cell receptor beta chains below, sequenced in a study of blood T cell repertoires in COVID-19. Some clones are missing from TCRdb's copy, which holds only in-frame ones; the method was immunoSEQ multiplex PCR. The sample yields approximately 120,000 clones, roughly 72% seen once. The source material was peripheral blood. The receptor source for this set is a man older than 75 with COVID-19, enrolled during active disease.

Points on this clone: One end of the junction fails to match germline, which may point to a read error. This sample also contains other DNA sequences that code for the same CDR3. The chain uses TRBV3-1 (or the pseudogene TRBV3-2) and TRBJ1-2, with D perhaps matching TRBD1 (5 bases). Germline V gene lookup returns CDR1 LGHDT and CDR2 YNNKEL (reference sequence). There are 15 residues in the CDR3. CDR3 bases: TGTGCCAGCAGCCAAGGGGGCAAAAGTGTACCGCGGAACACTTTC. It encodes CASSQGGKSVPRNTF.

The CDR3 sequence: CASSVGGQGPISYTF. The DNA for the CDR3 is TGTGCCAGCAGCGTAGGAGGACAGGGGCCTATTAGCTACACCTTC. This sequence joins TRBV9 and TRBJ1-2, with TRBD1 identical over 9 bases. The CDR3 is made up of 15 amino acids. The V gene end was trimmed by 0 bases and the J gene end by 9 bases; junction bases not matched to a gene: 9. Germline-derived CDR1 and CDR2 are SGDLS and YYNGEE.

The chain has TRBV24-1 and TRBJ1-6; no clear D. The V and J ends lost 4 bases and 7 bases respectively, with 7 bases between them. The CDR3 has 13 residues. Germline loops: CDR1 KGHDR, CDR2 SFDVKD. The CDR3 protein is CATSEGWNSPLHF. DNA of the CDR3: TGTGCCACCAGTGAGGGCTGGAATTCACCCCTCCACTTT.

The V gene is TRBV28, the J gene TRBJ2-5; 8 bases align to TRBD1. V was clipped by 1 base and J by 1 base; unmatched bases: 2. There are 15 residues in the CDR3. The germline gives CDR1 MDHEN, CDR2 SYDVKM. CDR3 amino acids: CASSLFGQGQETQYF. CDR3 coding DNA: TGTGCCAGCAGTTTATTTGGACAGGGCCAAGAGACCCAGTACTTC. The full variable domain, with the rest looked up from reference TRBV28 and TRBJ2-5, is DVKVTQSSRYLVKRTGEKVFLECVQDMDHENMFWYRQDPGLGLRLIYFSYDVKMKEKGDIPEGYSVSREKKERFSLILESASTNQTSMYLCASSLFGQGQETQYFGPGTRLLVL.

The chain joins TRBV24-1 to TRBJ1-1; D is perhaps TRBD1 (6 bases). V shed 2 bases and J shed 4 bases, with 7 bases lying between them. The CDR3 contains 13 residues. Germline CDR1 is KGHDR and CDR2 is SFDVKD. CDR3 coding DNA: TGTGCCACCAGTGATTCAGGGGCCACTGAAGCTTTCTTT. This encodes CATSDSGATEAFF.

This clone was picked up a small number of times. CDR3 in DNA: TGTGCCAGCAGCCCCCGGACTCCGCCCTACGAGCAGTACTTC. Its translation is CASSPRTPPYEQYF. The gene calls are TRBV7-2 and TRBJ2-7; tentatively, D is TRBD2 (5 bases). This CDR3 contains 14 residues. Germline values: CDR1 SGHTA, CDR2 FQGNSA. Trimming removed 5 bases at V and 2 bases at J, with 13 bases between.

This chain links TRBV5-4 with TRBJ1-3; possibly TRBD1 for D (6 bases). The CDR3 extends over 16 amino acids. The germline CDR1 and CDR2 sequences are SGHNT and YYREEE (reference sequence). Trimming took off 0 bases at V and 4 bases at J, with 14 bases between the two ends. Here the CDR3 DNA reads TGTGCCAGCAGCTTGGGGGGCAGGGGTGTCGGAAACACCATATATTTT. This translates into CASSLGGRGVGNTIYF.

This chain links TRBV7-8 with TRBJ2-1; D gene ambiguous. Trimming cost V 1 base and J 9 bases, with 16 bases left between them. The CDR3 consists of 15 residues. Germline CDR1 and CDR2: SGHVS and FQNEAQ. The CDR3 reads CASSLVGGASGEQFF. DNA for the CDR3: TGTGCCAGCAGCTTAGTAGGTGGAGCCTCGGGTGAGCAGTTCTTC.

This clone was detected a few times. CDR3 bases: TGTGCCAGCAGCTTAGGGACTAGCGGGACCTACGAGCAGTACTTC. Translating gives CASSLGTSGTYEQYF. This chain links TRBV7-9 with TRBJ2-7; TRBD2 aligns across 12 bases. Trimming cost V 1 base and J 2 bases; bases outside gene matches: 0. The germline gives CDR1 SEHNR, CDR2 FQNEAQ (reference sequence). There are 15 residues in the CDR3.

This clone was seen a handful of times. The chain's CDR3 is CASSLGLGQIGNTIYF. The CDR3 region has the DNA TGCGCCAGCAGCTTGGGGTTAGGACAGATTGGAAACACCATATATTTT. This chain joins TRBV5-1 and TRBJ1-3; D perhaps matches TRBD1 (6 bases). Per germline, CDR1 SGHRS and CDR2 YFSETQ. Trimming removed 0 bases at V and 3 bases at J, with 13 bases between. The CDR3 is made up of 16 amino acids.

With respect to this clone: The sample contains more than one DNA sequence encoding this CDR3. The J gene is TRBJ2-5, the V gene TRBV2, with D hard to call. V lost 4 bases and J lost 1, with 4 bases in between. Germline CDR1 is SNHLY and CDR2 is FYNNEI. This CDR3 comprises 12 residues. The CDR3 sequence: CASSALQETQYF. In nucleotides, the CDR3 is TGTGCCAGCAGTGCCCTCCAAGAGACCCAGTACTTC.

The chain recombines TRBV6-6 with TRBJ2-1; 8 bases match TRBD2. The V segment lost 2 bases and the J segment 9 bases; nucleotides outside the gene matches: 9. CDR1 is MNHNY, CDR2 SVGAGI, per germline (reference sequence). This CDR3 comprises 15 residues. Here the CDR3 reads CASSYGDGSGGEQFF. Written as DNA, the CDR3 is TGTGCCAGCAGTTACGGTGACGGGAGCGGGGGTGAGCAGTTCTTC.

The V call is TRBV6-4, the J call TRBJ2-3; no clear D gene. The V gene's germline CDR1 is MRHNA and CDR2 SNTAGT. The CDR3 sequence is 15 residues long. Trimming pared 1 base from V and 3 bases from J, leaving 11 bases between. DNA for the CDR3: TGTGCCAGCAGTGACTATGAGGCGCCTACAGATACGCAGTATTTT. It is translated as CASSDYEAPTDTQYF.

Only a few counts were recorded for this clone. This chain joins TRBV7-9 and TRBJ1-2; 8 nucleotides line up with TRBD1. CDR3 length: 13 residues. Germline CDR1 is SEHNR and CDR2 is FQNEAQ (reference sequence). V lost 3 bases and J lost 8; bases outside the gene matches: 5. The CDR3 is CASSFGQGGGYTF. The CDR3 DNA reads as TGTGCCAGCAGCTTCGGACAGGGCGGAGGCTACACCTTC.

This clone turned up a few times. This sample includes further DNA sequences coding for the same CDR3. The chain combines TRBV11-2 with TRBJ1-2; possibly TRBD1 for D (6 bases). CDR1 SGHAT and CDR2 FQNNGV come from the germline V gene. Trimming shortened V by 5 bases and J by 8 bases, and 30 bases separated the two germline ends. This CDR3 has 18 residues. CDR3 coding DNA: TGTGCCAGCAGCCCCCTCCCTGGGGGCGGATGGCGACTCCGAGGCTACACCTTC. This gives the protein CASSPLPGGGWRLRGYTF.

The sample holds one count of this clone. The rearrangement joins TRBV7-3 to TRBJ1-3; 10 bases line up with TRBD1. V lost 5 bases, J lost 8 bases, and 9 bases stayed unmatched. This CDR3 region has 15 residues. Germline-derived CDR1 and CDR2 are SGHTA and FQGTGA. Here the CDR3 reads CASSPGTGVGDTIYF. Written as DNA, the CDR3 is TGTGCCAGCAGCCCAGGGACAGGGGTTGGGGACACCATATATTTT.

The chain has TRBV4-1 and TRBJ2-2, with unresolved D. This CDR3 is 15 amino acids long. Germline CDR1 is MGHRA and CDR2 is YSYEKL. V dropped 3 bases and J dropped 0 bases, with 8 bases sitting between them. The chain's CDR3 is CASSQRSANTGELFF. CDR3 nucleotides: TGCGCCAGCAGCCAGAGGTCCGCGAACACCGGGGAGCTGTTTTTT.

This clone was seen a few times. V and J are TRBV2 and TRBJ1-1, with 8 positions matching TRBD1. The CDR3 length is 15 residues. The V gene end was trimmed by 7 bases and the J gene end by 5 bases; junction bases not matched to a gene: 12. Germline values: CDR1 SNHLY, CDR2 FYNNEI. Here the CDR3 DNA reads TGTGCCAGCATCCCCCCGGGCAGGGGGCGGACTGAAGCTTTCTTT. Translated: CASIPPGRGRTEAFF.

The genes are TRBV7-9 and TRBJ1-2; D might be TRBD1 (5 bases). This CDR3 has 15 residues. The V and J ends lost 1 base and 2 bases respectively, with 11 bases between them. CDR1 and CDR2 (germline): SEHNR, FQNEAQ (reference sequence). The CDR3, as DNA: TGTGCCAGCAGCTTAGTAATGGGGCCCAACTATGGCTACACCTTC. Protein: CASSLVMGPNYGYTF.

This clone was detected only once. This rearrangement joins TRBV21-1 to TRBJ1-5. TRBV21-1 corresponds to a pseudogene. The CDR3 extends over 17 amino acids. Here the CDR3 reads CASSNGGRLYSNQPQHF. CDR3 sequence (DNA): TGTGCCAGCTCTAACGGGGGAAGACTGTATAGCAATCAGCCCCAGCATTTT.

The chain combines TRBV10-1 with TRBJ1-1; D is uncertain. This CDR3 spans 13 amino acids. CDR1 and CDR2 from the germline V gene are WNHNN and SYGVQD (reference sequence). V lost 3 bases and J 3 bases, leaving 8 bases between the germline ends. In DNA form, the CDR3 reads TGCGCCAGCAGTGAAGAGGTGTACACTGAAGCTTTCTTT. The encoded protein is CASSEEVYTEAFF.

The chain's CDR3 is CASTSTGRETQYF. The CDR3 nucleotides read TGTGCCAGCACCTCGACAGGTAGAGAGACCCAGTACTTC. The chain recombines TRBV6-5 with TRBJ2-5, with a weak D call TRBD1 (6 bases). This CDR3 region has 13 residues. V lost 7 bases and J lost 4, with 13 bases in between. Per the germline V gene, CDR1 is MNHEY and CDR2 is SVGAGI.